The clone carrying this T cell receptor beta chain has a single count. As yet, its antigen is unknown. This may be a read error, as it is one base from a much larger clone. Template material for amplifying TCR beta CDR3 regions consisted of RNA transcripts. The study used the HTBI primer set for a first-round RT-PCR of the TCR CDR3. Each CDR3 protein gets one entry after TCRdb re-called the multiplex PCR reads with MiXCR. The table lists 250,000 to 300,000 distinct CDR3 sequences, less than 15% of them singletons. This specimen belongs to a study of T cells in Graves' hyperthyroidism and ophthalmopathy. General study findings and limits: Most thyroid clonotypes expanded above 0.001 appeared in blood too.

Germline assignment: CDR1 DFQATT and CDR2 SNEGSKA (reference sequence). The CDR3 is 14 amino acids. V gave up 8 bases and J gave up 3 bases, with 19 bases separating them. The chain has TRBV20-1 and TRBJ2-5, with D possibly TRBD1 on 6 matching bases. The TCR comes from a woman aged 40-49 years with Graves' hyperthyroidism that later progressed to Graves' ophthalmopathy. The sample consisted of blood. CDR3 sequence reads: CSFTLNRVEETQYF. CDR3 nucleotides: TGCAGTTTTACGCTCAACAGGGTCGAAGAGACCCAGTACTTC.